This entry lists 21 T cell receptor beta chains sequenced from one sample in a study of STAT5B mutations in CD4+ large granular lymphocyte leukemia. Repertoires were generated with immunoSEQ multiplex PCR, while TCRdb's copy carries only in-frame clones and drops some. The sample carries roughly 24,000 clones, around 72% recorded once. The material sequenced was CD4+ T cells from blood buffy coats. The receptors stem from a human donor in good health.

This chain joins TRBV11-1 and TRBJ2-1, with 15 bases identical to TRBD2. The germline V gene has CDR1 SGHAT and CDR2 FQDESV (reference sequence). After removal of 5 bases from V and 9 bases from J, the junction contained 8 bases not matched to a gene. CDR3 size: 16 residues. The DNA for the CDR3 is TGTGCCAGCAGCCCCCGGAAGGGACTAGCGGGGGGTGAGCAGTTCTTC. Translated, it gives CASSPRKGLAGGEQFF. Full variable domain (missing parts from reference TRBV11-1 and TRBJ2-1): EAEVAQSPRYKITEKSQAVAFWCDPISGHATLYWYRQILGQGPELLVQFQDESVVDDSQLPKDRFSAERLKGVDSTLKIQPAELGDSAMYLCASSPRKGLAGGEQFFGPGTRLTVL.

V gene TRBV6-5 combines with J gene TRBJ2-2, with D possibly being TRBD1 (6 bases). Germline lookup yields CDR1 MNHEY and CDR2 SVGAGI. Trimming removed 10 bases at V and 0 bases at J, with 12 bases between. This CDR3 comprises 14 residues. CDR3: CATWDKPNTGELFF. The CDR3 DNA reads as TGTGCCACCTGGGACAAGCCGAACACCGGGGAGCTGTTTTTT.

The rearrangement links TRBV15 to TRBJ1-4; D not resolved. The CDR3 contains 13 residues. Per germline, CDR1 LNHNV and CDR2 YYDKDF (reference sequence). Trimming pared 4 bases from V and 6 bases from J, leaving 9 bases between. The DNA of the CDR3 is TGTGCCACCAGCACCAGTCGGGATGAAAAACTGTTTTTT. Its protein product is CATSTSRDEKLFF.

The chain carries TRBV5-4 and TRBJ1-1, with D unclear. Trimming shortened V by 3 bases and J by 1 base, and 10 bases separated the two germline ends. Germline CDR1 and CDR2: SGHNT and YYREEE (reference sequence). The CDR3 totals 14 residues. In nucleotides, the CDR3 is TGTGCCAGCAGCTCTCAGCCTACGAACACTGAAGCTTTCTTT. Translating it yields CASSSQPTNTEAFF.

V usage is TRBV7-9 and J usage is TRBJ1-5, with 10 nucleotides matching TRBD1. The germline V gene encodes CDR1 SEHNR and CDR2 FQNEAQ (reference sequence). The CDR3 has 17 residues. The ends lost 5 bases at V and 0 bases at J; junction bases unmatched: 7. The CDR3 DNA sequence: TGTGCCAGCAGCCGGGGGACAGGGGAGTATAGCAATCAGCCCCAGCATTTT. Translating it yields CASSRGTGEYSNQPQHF.

The rearrangement links TRBV4-2 to TRBJ1-3; D gene uncertain. The CDR3 spans 14 residues. CDR1 and CDR2 (germline): LGHNA, YNFKEQ. The V end was cut by 2 bases, the J end by 0 bases, with 5 bases between. CDR3 in DNA: TGTGCCAGCAGCCAAACCAACTCTGGAAACACCATATATTTT. It encodes CASSQTNSGNTIYF.

This chain connects TRBV4-2 to TRBJ1-2; D unresolved. Germline CDR1 LGHNA, CDR2 YNFKEQ. V gave up 0 bases and J gave up 4 bases, with 12 bases separating them. The CDR3 is made up of 15 amino acids. This CDR3 is CASSQDRAVTYGYTF. In DNA form, the CDR3 reads TGTGCCAGCAGCCAAGATCGAGCCGTGACCTATGGCTACACCTTC.

The chain carries TRBV11-3 and TRBJ2-5; the D is unclear. The germline V gene has CDR1 SGHNT and CDR2 YENEEA. The V end lost 3 bases, the J end lost 1 base, and 12 bases lay between the germline ends. This CDR3 region has 15 residues. Here the CDR3 reads CASSLGRAAQETQYF. The DNA of the CDR3 is TGTGCCAGCAGCTTGGGTAGGGCTGCCCAAGAGACCCAGTACTTC.

The V call is TRBV4-1, the J call TRBJ2-1; D remains ambiguous. Trimming pared 1 base from V and 0 bases from J, leaving 10 bases between. The CDR3 contains 16 residues. Germline V lookup: CDR1 MGHRA, CDR2 YSYEKL. The CDR3 here is CASSQVIVDSYNEQFF. The CDR3 coding sequence is TGCGCCAGCAGCCAAGTTATAGTAGACTCCTACAATGAGCAGTTCTTC.

The rearrangement links TRBV6-5 to TRBJ1-1; 8 bases line up with TRBD1. The CDR3 has 13 residues. Germline V gene lookup returns CDR1 MNHEY and CDR2 SVGAGI. With V trimmed by 7 bases and J by 4 bases, 5 bases remained unmatched. The CDR3: CASTRTGTTEAFF. Written as DNA, the CDR3 is TGTGCCAGCACCCGGACAGGGACCACTGAAGCTTTCTTT.

This clone turned up a few times. CDR3 in DNA: TGTGCCATCGGGACAGTAAGCGGTGAAAAACTGTTTTTT. This translates into CAIGTVSGEKLFF. The V gene is TRBV28, the J gene TRBJ1-4, with TRBD1 matching 7 bases. The V gene end was trimmed by 10 bases and the J gene end by 7 bases; junction bases not matched to a gene: 9. The CDR3 runs to 13 residues. Germline V gives CDR1 MDHEN, CDR2 SYDVKM.

The chain links TRBV18 to TRBJ1-4, with D hard to call. Per germline, CDR1 KGHSH and CDR2 LQKENI. This CDR3 has 14 residues. Trimming left V 2 bases short and J 0 bases short, with 4 bases between. CDR3 sequence reads: CASSPTATNEKLFF. In nucleotides, the CDR3 is TGTGCCAGCTCACCAACTGCAACTAATGAAAAACTGTTTTTT.

V and J are TRBV19 and TRBJ2-7; TRBD2 is a possible D gene (5 bases). In germline, CDR1 is LNHDA, CDR2 SQIVND (reference sequence). The CDR3 extends over 11 amino acids. The ends were cut back, 9 bases at V and 3 bases at J, with 9 bases in the middle. CDR3 amino acids: CASGTSYEQYF. The CDR3 DNA is TGTGCCAGCGGCACTAGCTACGAGCAGTACTTC. Full variable domain (rest looked up from reference TRBV19 and TRBJ2-7): DGGITQSPKYLFRKEGQNVTLSCEQNLNHDAMYWYRQDPGQGLRLIYYSQIVNDFQKGDIAEGYSVSREKKESFPLTVTSAQKNPTAFYLCASGTSYEQYFGPGTRLTVT.

J is TRBJ2-5 and V is TRBV5-6; no clear D gene. Trimming took off 1 base at V and 3 bases at J, with 13 bases between the two ends. Germline loops: CDR1 SGHDT, CDR2 YYEEEE. This CDR3 is 15 amino acids long. CDR3 nucleotide sequence: TGTGCCAGCAGCTTGATAACCACTGACAAAGAGACCCAGTACTTC. It codes for CASSLITTDKETQYF.

For the CDR3, the DNA is TGTGCCATCAGTGAAATGGATACGCAGTATTTT. Its translation: CAISEMDTQYF. The chain carries TRBV10-3 and TRBJ2-3; D is unresolved. Looked up from germline, CDR1 is ENHRY and CDR2 is SYGVKD. V was shortened by 3 bases and J by 6 bases, with 4 bases between the two germline ends. This CDR3 is 11 amino acids long.

The CDR3 DNA is TGTGCCAGCAGGCTTTCTACTAGCGGTACCTACGAGCAGTACTTC. Protein product: CASRLSTSGTYEQYF. The chain recombines TRBV2 with TRBJ2-7; 8 positions match TRBD2. In germline, CDR1 is SNHLY, CDR2 FYNNEI. J gave up 2 bases and V 6 bases, and 9 bases lay outside the gene matches. The CDR3 is 15 residues long.

This rearrangement joins TRBV4-1 to TRBJ2-5; 10 bases match TRBD2. Germline V gene sequence: CDR1 MGHRA, CDR2 YSYEKL. The junction had 7 bases not matched to a gene; V was cut back by 5 bases and J by 4 bases. The CDR3 is 15 residues long. CDR3 coding DNA: TGCGCCAGCAGCGGGCCTAGCGGGGGTGGAGAGACCCAGTACTTC. Translation gives CASSGPSGGGETQYF.

The CDR3 sequence: CASSKSMGSGANVLTF. In DNA form, the CDR3 reads TGTGCCAGCAGCAAATCCATGGGCTCTGGGGCCAACGTCCTGACTTTC. The V call is TRBV6-6, the J call TRBJ2-6; D gene uncertain. V shed 6 bases and J shed 0 bases, with 12 bases lying between them. Germline V lookup: CDR1 MNHNY, CDR2 SVGAGI (reference sequence). The CDR3 extends over 16 amino acids.

This clone was found a few times. DNA for the CDR3: TGTGCCAGCTCACCACCGACGGGGGTATTTGTGGCAGATACGCAGTATTTT. Encoded protein: CASSPPTGVFVADTQYF. The chain couples TRBV18 to TRBJ2-3; a possible D gene is TRBD2 (6 bases). The V and J ends lost 0 bases and 4 bases respectively, with 17 bases between them. CDR3 length equals 17 residues. Germline V gene lookup returns CDR1 KGHSH and CDR2 LQKENI.

The gene calls are TRBV5-4 and TRBJ1-2, with 7 bases matching TRBD1. This CDR3 has 15 residues. Trimming cost V 0 bases and J 4 bases; bases outside gene matches: 6. Germline V gene lookup returns CDR1 SGHNT and CDR2 YYREEE (reference sequence). Here the CDR3 reads CASSLDPTGTYGYTF. The CDR3, as DNA: TGTGCCAGCAGCTTGGACCCGACAGGGACCTATGGCTACACCTTC.

The chain joins TRBV25-1 to TRBJ1-3, with TRBD1 identical over 9 bases. The CDR3 consists of 17 residues. V lost 3 bases to trimming and J lost 3 bases; unmatched junction nucleotides: 9. CDR1 MGHDK and CDR2 SYGVNS come from the germline V gene. The DNA of the CDR3 is TGTGCCAGCAGTGAGGGGGACAGGGTCCTAGGTGGAAACACCATATATTTT. This sequence encodes CASSEGDRVLGGNTIYF.